This T cell receptor beta chain is drawn from a study of T cell repertoires in cytomegalovirus infection. Study-level background: It can be stated that public TCR beta signatures indicated CMV infection as well as a matching HLA type.

In regard to this clonotype: Its antigen remains unknown.

Each CDR3 protein is one row after TCRdb ran MiXCR on the reads. The table lists some 300,000 distinct CDR3 sequences, around 15% of them singletons. Findings and limits, study-wide: Carriers of CMV plus the relevant HLA were identified by cumulative public TCR beta family frequency. The study found HLA-C-restricted CMV-specific TCR beta clonotypes dominating the ex vivo response.

V lost 1 base and J lost 1; bases outside the gene matches: 6. The CDR3 runs 16 residues. The germline V gene encodes CDR1 LGHDT and CDR2 YNNKEL (reference sequence). V and J are TRBV3-1 and TRBJ1-1; 7 bases line up with TRBD1. The TCR comes from a human donor in good health (CMV status not recorded). Some clones in this sample may be carry-over from other donors' samples. Sequencing used PBMCs. The CDR3 sequence is CASSQARDRSNTEAFF. The CDR3 region has the DNA TGTGCCAGCAGCCAAGCTAGGGACAGATCGAACACTGAAGCTTTCTTT.